What follows is one T cell receptor (beta chain) and its context. What it binds is not known. Time point in this sample: week 47, end of study. What each vaccine dose contained was 300 ug of mutant IDH1 20-mer peptide, accompanied by topical imiquimod. The source of the sample is a study of a mutant IDH1 vaccine in newly diagnosed glioma. About the research overall: Vaccine administration was initiated 4-6 weeks following radiotherapy alone, or with temozolomide cycles. Patients had received radiotherapy, temozolomide, or both previously, most receiving both.

Looked up from germline, CDR1 is SGHTA and CDR2 is FQGTGA. Germline trimming cut 1 base from V and 1 base from J; bases unmatched to any gene: 0. CDR3 size: 14 residues. TCRdb's copy holds only in-frame clones and misses some; the assay was immunoSEQ multiplex PCR. The table shows tens of thousands of clones, with 75% to 90% occurring only once. This sequence was found in a man aged 40-55 years with glioma. Specimen: PBMCs, collected from a glioma patient whose treatment included an IDH1 peptide vaccine. The V gene is TRBV7-3, the J gene TRBJ1-1; 7 nucleotides match TRBD1. The DNA for the CDR3 is TGTGCCAGCAGCTTAAGGACAGGGAACACTGAAGCTTTCTTT. Translating it yields CASSLRTGNTEAFF.